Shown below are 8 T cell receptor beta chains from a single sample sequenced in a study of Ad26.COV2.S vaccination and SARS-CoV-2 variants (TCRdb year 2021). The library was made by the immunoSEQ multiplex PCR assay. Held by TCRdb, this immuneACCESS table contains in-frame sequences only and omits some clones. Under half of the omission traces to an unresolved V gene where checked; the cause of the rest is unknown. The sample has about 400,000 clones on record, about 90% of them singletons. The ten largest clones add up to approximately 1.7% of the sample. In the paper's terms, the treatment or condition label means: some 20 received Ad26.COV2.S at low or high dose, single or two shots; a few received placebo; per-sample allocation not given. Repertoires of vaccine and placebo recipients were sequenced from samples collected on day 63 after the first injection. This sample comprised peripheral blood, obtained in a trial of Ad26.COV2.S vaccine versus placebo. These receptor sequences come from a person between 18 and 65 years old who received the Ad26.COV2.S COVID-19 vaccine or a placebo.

The CDR3 region has the DNA TGTGCCAGCAGTTTATCGCAGGGCTTGAGGTACGAGCAGTACTTC. This sequence encodes CASSLSQGLRYEQYF. The V and J genes are TRBV27 and TRBJ2-7, with D maybe TRBD1 (5 bases). The CDR3 extends over 15 amino acids. Germline loops: CDR1 MNHEY, CDR2 SMNVEV (reference sequence). V lost 0 bases and J lost 4, with 13 bases in between.

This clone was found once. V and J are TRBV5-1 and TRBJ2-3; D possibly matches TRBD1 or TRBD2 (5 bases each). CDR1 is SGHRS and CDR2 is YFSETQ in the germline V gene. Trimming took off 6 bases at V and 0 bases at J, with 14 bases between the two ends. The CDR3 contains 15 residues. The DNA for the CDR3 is TGCGCCAGCATCCCAGGGACGTCGAGCACAGATACGCAGTATTTT. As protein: CASIPGTSSTDTQYF.

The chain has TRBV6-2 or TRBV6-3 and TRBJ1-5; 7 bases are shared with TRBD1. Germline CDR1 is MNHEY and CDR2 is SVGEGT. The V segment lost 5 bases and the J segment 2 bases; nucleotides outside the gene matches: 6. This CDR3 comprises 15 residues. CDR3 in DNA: TGTGCCAGCAGTCCACAGGGGACGGGCAATCAGCCCCAGCATTTT. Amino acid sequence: CASSPQGTGNQPQHF.

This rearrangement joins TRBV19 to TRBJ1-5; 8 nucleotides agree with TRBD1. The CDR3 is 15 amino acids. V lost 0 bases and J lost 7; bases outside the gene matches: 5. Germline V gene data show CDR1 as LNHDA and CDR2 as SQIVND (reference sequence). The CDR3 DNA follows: TGTGCCAGTAGTATAGATCTCACAGGGGGGCAGCCCCAGCATTTT. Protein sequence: CASSIDLTGGQPQHF.

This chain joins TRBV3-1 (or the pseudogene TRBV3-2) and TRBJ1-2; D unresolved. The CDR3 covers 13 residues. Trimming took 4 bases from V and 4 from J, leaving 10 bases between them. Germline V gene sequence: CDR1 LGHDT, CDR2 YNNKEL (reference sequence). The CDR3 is CASSPLGFYGYTF. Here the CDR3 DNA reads TGTGCCAGCAGCCCCCTGGGGTTCTATGGCTACACCTTC.

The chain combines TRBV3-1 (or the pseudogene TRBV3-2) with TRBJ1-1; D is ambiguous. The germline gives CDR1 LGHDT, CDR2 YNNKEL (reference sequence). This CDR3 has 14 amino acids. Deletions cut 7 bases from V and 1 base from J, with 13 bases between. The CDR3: CASTLSPGNTEAFF. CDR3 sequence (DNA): TGTGCCAGCACCCTAAGTCCAGGGAACACTGAAGCTTTCTTT.

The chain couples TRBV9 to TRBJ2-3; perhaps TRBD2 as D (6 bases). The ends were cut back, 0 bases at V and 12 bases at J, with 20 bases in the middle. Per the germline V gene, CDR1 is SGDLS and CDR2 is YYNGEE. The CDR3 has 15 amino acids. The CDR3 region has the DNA TGTGCCAGCAGCGTAGAAGCGGAGGGCACAGATTTACAGTATTTT. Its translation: CASSVEAEGTDLQYF.

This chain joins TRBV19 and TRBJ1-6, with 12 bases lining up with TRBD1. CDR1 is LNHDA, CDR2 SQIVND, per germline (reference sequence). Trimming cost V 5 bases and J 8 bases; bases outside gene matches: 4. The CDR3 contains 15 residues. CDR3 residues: CASSFRDRGHSPLHF. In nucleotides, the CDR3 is TGTGCCAGTAGTTTCAGGGACAGGGGGCATTCACCCCTCCACTTT.